A single T cell receptor (beta chain) is shown here with its context. The entry originates in a study of control samples from healthy donors and cancer patients. The CDR3 runs to 12 residues. V lost 7 bases and J lost 2, with 7 bases in between. Germline CDR1 KGHDR, CDR2 SFDVKD. Assay: immunoSEQ multiplex PCR; the TCRdb copy retains only in-frame clones and omits some. Among about 85,000 clones listed, about 89% were seen once. The TCR originated in a woman in her sixties or seventies in good health. The sample taken for sequencing was blood. V usage is TRBV24-1 and J usage is TRBJ1-1; no reliable D call. The CDR3 sequence: CATRGFNTEAFF. CDR3 DNA: TGTGCCACCAGGGGGTTTAACACTGAAGCTTTCTTT.